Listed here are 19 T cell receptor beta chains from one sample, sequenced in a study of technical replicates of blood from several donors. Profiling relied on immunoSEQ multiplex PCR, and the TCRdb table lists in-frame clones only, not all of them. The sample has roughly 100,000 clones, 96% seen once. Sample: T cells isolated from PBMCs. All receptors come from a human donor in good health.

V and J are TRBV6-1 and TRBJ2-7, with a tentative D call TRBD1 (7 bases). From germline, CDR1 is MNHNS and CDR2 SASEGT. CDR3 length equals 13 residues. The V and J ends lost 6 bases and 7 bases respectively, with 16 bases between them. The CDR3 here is CASRGGQTGEQYF. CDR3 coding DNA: TGTGCCAGCAGGGGGGGACAGACGGGAGAGCAGTACTTC.

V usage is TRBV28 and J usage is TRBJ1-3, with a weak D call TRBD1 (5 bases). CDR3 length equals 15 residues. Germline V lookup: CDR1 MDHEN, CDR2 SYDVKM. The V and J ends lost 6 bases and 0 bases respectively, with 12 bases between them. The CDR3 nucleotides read TGTGCCAGCAGATCGACAGCTGACTCTGGAAACACCATATATTTT. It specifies CASRSTADSGNTIYF. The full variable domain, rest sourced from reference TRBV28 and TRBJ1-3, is DVKVTQSSRYLVKRTGEKVFLECVQDMDHENMFWYRQDPGLGLRLIYFSYDVKMKEKGDIPEGYSVSREKKERFSLILESASTNQTSMYLCASRSTADSGNTIYFGEGSWLTVV.

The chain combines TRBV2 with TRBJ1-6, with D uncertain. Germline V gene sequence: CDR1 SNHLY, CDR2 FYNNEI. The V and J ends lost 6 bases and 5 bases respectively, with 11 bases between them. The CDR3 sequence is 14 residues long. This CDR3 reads CASRPQMNNSPLHF. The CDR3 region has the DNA TGTGCCAGCAGGCCGCAGATGAATAATTCACCCCTCCACTTT.

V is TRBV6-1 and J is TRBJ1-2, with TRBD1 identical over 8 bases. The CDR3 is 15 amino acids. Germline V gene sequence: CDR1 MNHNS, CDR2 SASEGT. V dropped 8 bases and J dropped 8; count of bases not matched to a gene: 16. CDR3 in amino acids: CASRDRKNQGEGYTF. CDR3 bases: TGTGCCAGCCGGGACAGGAAGAATCAAGGTGAGGGCTACACCTTC.

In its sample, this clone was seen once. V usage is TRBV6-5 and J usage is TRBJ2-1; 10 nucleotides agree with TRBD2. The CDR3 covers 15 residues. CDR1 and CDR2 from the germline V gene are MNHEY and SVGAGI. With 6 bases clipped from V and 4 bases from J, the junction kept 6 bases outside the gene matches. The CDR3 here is CASREGLASYNEQFF. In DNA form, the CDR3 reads TGTGCCAGCAGAGAGGGACTAGCGAGTTACAATGAGCAGTTCTTC.

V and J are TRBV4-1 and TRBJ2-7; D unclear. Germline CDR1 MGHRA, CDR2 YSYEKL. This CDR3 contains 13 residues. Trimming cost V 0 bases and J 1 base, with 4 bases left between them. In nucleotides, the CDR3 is TGCGCCAGCAGCCAAGATCTATCCTACGAGCAGTACTTC. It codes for CASSQDLSYEQYF.

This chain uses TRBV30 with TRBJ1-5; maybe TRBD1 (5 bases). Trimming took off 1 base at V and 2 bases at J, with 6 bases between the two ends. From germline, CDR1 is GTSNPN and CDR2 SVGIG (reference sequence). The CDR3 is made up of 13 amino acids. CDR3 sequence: CAWSGQRNQPQHF. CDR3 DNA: TGTGCCTGGAGTGGACAGCGCAATCAGCCCCAGCATTTT. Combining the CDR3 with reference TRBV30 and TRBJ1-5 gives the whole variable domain SQTIHQWPATLVQPVGSPLSLECTVEGTSNPNLYWYRQAAGRGLQLLFYSVGIGQISSEVPQNLSASRPQDRQFILSSKKLLLSDSGFYLCAWSGQRNQPQHFGDGTRLSIL.

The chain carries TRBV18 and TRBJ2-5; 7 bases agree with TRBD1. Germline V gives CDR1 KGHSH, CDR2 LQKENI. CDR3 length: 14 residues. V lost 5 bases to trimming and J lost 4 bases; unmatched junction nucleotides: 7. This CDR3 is CASSLSTGVETQYF. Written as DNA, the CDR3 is TGTGCCAGCTCATTGTCCACAGGGGTAGAGACCCAGTACTTC.

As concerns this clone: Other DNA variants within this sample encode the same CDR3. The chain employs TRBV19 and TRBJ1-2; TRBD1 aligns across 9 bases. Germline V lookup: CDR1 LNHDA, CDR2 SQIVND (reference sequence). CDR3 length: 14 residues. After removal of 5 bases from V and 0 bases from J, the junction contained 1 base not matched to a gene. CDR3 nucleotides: TGTGCCAGTAGTTGGGACAGGGCTAACTATGGCTACACCTTC. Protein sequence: CASSWDRANYGYTF.

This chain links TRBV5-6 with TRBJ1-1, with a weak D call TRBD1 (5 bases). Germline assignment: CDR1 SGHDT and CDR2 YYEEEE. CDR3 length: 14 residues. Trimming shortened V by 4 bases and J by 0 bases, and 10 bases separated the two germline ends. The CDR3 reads CASSGDSMNTEAFF. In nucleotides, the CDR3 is TGTGCCAGCAGCGGTGACAGCATGAACACTGAAGCTTTCTTT. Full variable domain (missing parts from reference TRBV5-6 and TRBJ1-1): DAGVTQSPTHLIKTRGQQVTLRCSPKSGHDTVSWYQQALGQGPQFIFQYYEEEERQRGNFPDRFSGHQFPNYSSELNVNALLLGDSALYLCASSGDSMNTEAFFGQGTRLTVV.

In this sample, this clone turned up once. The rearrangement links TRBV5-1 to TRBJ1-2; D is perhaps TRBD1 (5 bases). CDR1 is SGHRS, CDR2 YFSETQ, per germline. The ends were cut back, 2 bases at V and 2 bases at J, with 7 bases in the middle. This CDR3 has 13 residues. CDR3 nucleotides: TGCGCCAGCAGCTTCGACAGAAACTATGGCTACACCTTC. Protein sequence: CASSFDRNYGYTF.

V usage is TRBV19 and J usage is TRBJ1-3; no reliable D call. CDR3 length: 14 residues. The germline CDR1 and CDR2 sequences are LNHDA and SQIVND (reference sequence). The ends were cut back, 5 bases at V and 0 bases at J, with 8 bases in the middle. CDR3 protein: CASSLAFSGNTIYF. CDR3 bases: TGTGCCAGTAGTTTAGCCTTCTCTGGAAACACCATATATTTT.

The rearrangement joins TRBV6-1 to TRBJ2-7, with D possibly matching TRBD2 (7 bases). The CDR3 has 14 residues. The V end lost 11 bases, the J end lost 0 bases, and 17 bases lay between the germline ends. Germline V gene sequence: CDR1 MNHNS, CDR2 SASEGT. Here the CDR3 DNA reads TGTGCCGGGGGGGACATTTCCATCTCCTACGAGCAGTACTTC. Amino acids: CAGGDISISYEQYF.

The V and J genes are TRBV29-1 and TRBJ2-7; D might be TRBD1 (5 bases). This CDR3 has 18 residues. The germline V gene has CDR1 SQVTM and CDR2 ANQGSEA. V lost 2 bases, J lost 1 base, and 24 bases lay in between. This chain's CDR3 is CSVELMLGPRGRSYEQYF. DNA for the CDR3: TGCAGCGTTGAATTGATGCTGGGGCCGCGCGGACGATCCTACGAGCAGTACTTC.

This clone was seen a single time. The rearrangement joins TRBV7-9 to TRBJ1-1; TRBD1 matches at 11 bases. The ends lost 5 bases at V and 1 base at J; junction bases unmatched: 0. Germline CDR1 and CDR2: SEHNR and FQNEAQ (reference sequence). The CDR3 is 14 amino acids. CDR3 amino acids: CASSGQGANTEAFF. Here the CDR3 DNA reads TGTGCCAGCAGCGGACAGGGGGCGAACACTGAAGCTTTCTTT.

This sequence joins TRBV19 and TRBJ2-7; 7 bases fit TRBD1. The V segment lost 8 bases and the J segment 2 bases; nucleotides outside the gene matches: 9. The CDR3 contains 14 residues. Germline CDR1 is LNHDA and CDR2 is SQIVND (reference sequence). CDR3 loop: CASASTDRTYEQYF. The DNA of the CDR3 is TGTGCCAGTGCCTCAACGGACAGGACCTACGAGCAGTACTTC.

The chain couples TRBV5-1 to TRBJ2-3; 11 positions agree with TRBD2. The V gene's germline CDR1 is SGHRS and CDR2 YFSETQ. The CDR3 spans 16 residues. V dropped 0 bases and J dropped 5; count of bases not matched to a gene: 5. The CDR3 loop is CASSLVLAGGEDTQYF. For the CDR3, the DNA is TGCGCCAGCAGCTTGGTCCTAGCGGGGGGTGAAGATACGCAGTATTTT.

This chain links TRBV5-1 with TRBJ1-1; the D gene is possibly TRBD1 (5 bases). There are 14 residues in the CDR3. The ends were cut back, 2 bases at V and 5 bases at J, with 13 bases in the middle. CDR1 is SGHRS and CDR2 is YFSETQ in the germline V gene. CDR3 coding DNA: TGCGCCAGCAGCTTAGGGGCTTTGCGGACTGAAGCTTTCTTT. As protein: CASSLGALRTEAFF.

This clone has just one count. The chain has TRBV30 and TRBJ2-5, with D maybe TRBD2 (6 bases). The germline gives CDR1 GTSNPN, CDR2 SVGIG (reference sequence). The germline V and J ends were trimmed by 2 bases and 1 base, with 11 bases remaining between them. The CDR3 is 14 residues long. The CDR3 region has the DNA TGTGCCTGGAGTTATGGGGGGATCCAAGAGACCCAGTACTTC. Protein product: CAWSYGGIQETQYF.